This T cell receptor (beta chain) was captured in a study of control samples from healthy donors and cancer patients. Germline loops: CDR1 SGHAT, CDR2 FQNNGV. The V end was cut by 5 bases, the J end by 2 bases, with 6 bases between. This CDR3 is 12 amino acids long. Sequencing used immunoSEQ multiplex PCR; TCRdb keeps in-frame clones, though not all of them. This sample carries about 60,000 clones, approximately 95% of them seen once, and the ten largest clones take around 1%. This TCR was sampled from a woman aged 18-29 years in good health. Sequencing used blood. This chain connects TRBV11-2 to TRBJ1-2; D perhaps matches TRBD1 (6 bases). CDR3: CASSTGNYGYTF. CDR3 coding DNA: TGTGCCAGCAGCACAGGGAACTATGGCTACACCTTC.